The 18 T cell receptor beta chains reported below all come from one sample, sequenced in a study of T cell clones after liver transplantation. Profiled with immunoSEQ multiplex PCR; TCRdb holds only in-frame clones, not every one. The sample lists 95,000 to 110,000 clones, about 80% occurring once. Material: CD4+ T cells from blood, obtained around 44 months after liver transplant. These receptors came from a human patient who received a liver transplant. Some of the T cells may derive from the graft donor.

This chain links TRBV13 with TRBJ1-3; 8 nucleotides align to TRBD1. V dropped 5 bases and J dropped 2; count of bases not matched to a gene: 8. CDR3 length equals 16 residues. The germline CDR1 and CDR2 sequences are PRHDT and FYEKMQ (reference sequence). CDR3 residues: CASSPRQGIPGNTIYF. CDR3 nucleotide sequence: TGTGCCAGCAGCCCCCGACAGGGGATCCCTGGAAACACCATATATTTT. The full variable domain, with the rest looked up from reference TRBV13 and TRBJ1-3, is AAGVIQSPRHLIKEKRETATLKCYPIPRHDTVYWYQQGPGQDPQFLISFYEKMQSDKGSIPDRFSAQQFSDYHSELNMSSLELGDSALYFCASSPRQGIPGNTIYFGEGSWLTVV.

J is TRBJ1-6 and V is TRBV9, with D possibly matching TRBD1 (6 bases). Germline V gene sequence: CDR1 SGDLS, CDR2 YYNGEE. CDR3 size: 14 residues. V lost 6 bases and J lost 9, with 16 bases in between. The CDR3 DNA is TGTGCCAGCACGGCCGGGGGCGTCGGTTCACCCCTCCACTTT. Protein product: CASTAGGVGSPLHF. Drawing the rest from reference TRBV9 and TRBJ1-6, the complete variable domain is DSGVTQTPKHLITATGQRVTLRCSPRSGDLSVYWYQQSLDQGLQFLIQYYNGEERAKGNILERFSAQQFPDLHSELNLSSLELGDSALYFCASTAGGVGSPLHFGNGTRLTVT.

This clone was counted a single time. The junction differs from germline at one of its ends, possibly a read error. Here the CDR3 DNA reads TGTGCCTGGAGTGTGGCAGGGTGGGCCGGGAAGCTGTTTTTT. This codes for CAWSVAGWAGKLFF. The V call is TRBV30, the J call TRBJ2-2; the D call may be TRBD1 or TRBD2 (5 bases each). The CDR3 is 14 residues long. Germline loops: CDR1 GTSNPN, CDR2 SVGIG (reference sequence).

This chain connects TRBV18 to TRBJ1-1; 9 nucleotides line up with TRBD1. The germline gives CDR1 KGHSH, CDR2 LQKENI. The CDR3 runs to 15 residues. Trimming removed 3 bases from V and 6 bases from J; junction bases left unmatched: 8. The CDR3 sequence is CASSPYTQGAPEAFF. The CDR3 DNA sequence: TGTGCCAGCTCACCCTACACACAGGGGGCCCCTGAAGCTTTCTTT.

Concerning this clone: Other DNA sequences of this sample code for an identical CDR3. The chain recombines TRBV9 with TRBJ1-5; 7 bases are shared with TRBD1. With 3 bases clipped from V and 3 bases from J, the junction kept 3 bases outside the gene matches. This CDR3 has 14 amino acids. In germline, CDR1 is SGDLS, CDR2 YYNGEE. The CDR3: CASSAQGYNQPQHF. CDR3 in DNA: TGTGCCAGCAGCGCACAGGGGTACAATCAGCCCCAGCATTTT. The whole variable domain, remainder taken from reference TRBV9 and TRBJ1-5, is DSGVTQTPKHLITATGQRVTLRCSPRSGDLSVYWYQQSLDQGLQFLIQYYNGEERAKGNILERFSAQQFPDLHSELNLSSLELGDSALYFCASSAQGYNQPQHFGDGTRLSIL.

The chain employs TRBV7-2 and TRBJ2-3; 13 positions match TRBD2. The junction had 8 bases not matched to a gene; V was cut back by 3 bases and J by 2 bases. This CDR3 spans 18 amino acids. Germline lookup yields CDR1 SGHTA and CDR2 FQGNSA. CDR3 sequence: CASSFGTSGMTPTDTQYF. The CDR3 DNA reads as TGTGCCAGCAGCTTCGGGACTAGCGGGATGACCCCCACAGATACGCAGTATTTT.

The chain is built from TRBV28 and TRBJ1-1; 11 bases match TRBD1. The CDR3 contains 14 residues. V was clipped by 8 bases and J by 4 bases; unmatched bases: 6. Per germline, CDR1 MDHEN and CDR2 SYDVKM. CDR3 region: CASGTGGWATEAFF. Written as DNA, the CDR3 is TGTGCCAGCGGGACAGGGGGATGGGCCACTGAAGCTTTCTTT.

The V and J genes are TRBV2 and TRBJ1-4; TRBD1 is a possible D gene (5 bases). The CDR3 runs to 14 residues. CDR1 SNHLY and CDR2 FYNNEI come from the germline V gene. Trimming took off 6 bases at V and 8 bases at J, with 16 bases between the two ends. The CDR3 protein is CASRGGVAEEKLFF. As DNA, the CDR3 is TGTGCCAGCAGGGGGGGTGTAGCAGAGGAAAAACTGTTTTTT. The entire variable domain, with the rest obtained from reference TRBV2 and TRBJ1-4, is as follows: EPEVTQTPSHQVTQMGQEVILRCVPISNHLYFYWYRQILGQKVEFLVSFYNNEISEKSEIFDDQFSVERPDGSNFTLKIRSTKLEDSAMYFCASRGGVAEEKLFFGSGTQLSVL.

The chain joins TRBV28 to TRBJ2-4; 8 bases map to TRBD1. V lost 2 bases, J lost 6 bases, and 6 bases stayed unmatched. Per the germline V gene, CDR1 is MDHEN and CDR2 is SYDVKM. The CDR3 totals 15 residues. CDR3 in amino acids: CASSLRGTGANIQYF. CDR3 coding DNA: TGTGCCAGCAGTTTAAGGGGGACAGGAGCAAACATTCAGTACTTC. The whole variable domain, remainder taken from reference TRBV28 and TRBJ2-4, is DVKVTQSSRYLVKRTGEKVFLECVQDMDHENMFWYRQDPGLGLRLIYFSYDVKMKEKGDIPEGYSVSREKKERFSLILESASTNQTSMYLCASSLRGTGANIQYFGAGTRLSVL.

In its sample, this clone was seen a few times. This chain joins TRBV19 and TRBJ1-3; perhaps TRBD1 as D (6 bases). The CDR3 runs to 14 residues. The germline V gene encodes CDR1 LNHDA and CDR2 SQIVND (reference sequence). V shed 3 bases and J shed 4 bases, with 10 bases lying between them. CDR3 protein: CASSIRGDGNTIYF. The CDR3 coding sequence is TGTGCCAGTAGTATCAGGGGAGACGGAAACACCATATATTTT.

This chain connects TRBV7-2 to TRBJ2-1; D might be TRBD1 (5 bases). Germline V gene data show CDR1 as SGHTA and CDR2 as FQGNSA. The CDR3 sequence is 14 residues long. V was cut by 1 base and J by 5 bases, with 9 bases left in between. This chain's CDR3 is CASSLGAGNNEQFF. For the CDR3, the DNA is TGTGCCAGCAGCTTAGGAGCAGGGAACAATGAGCAGTTCTTC. Complete variable domain (other parts from reference TRBV7-2 and TRBJ2-1): GAGVSQSPSNKVTEKGKDVELRCDPISGHTALYWYRQSLGQGLEFLIYFQGNSAPDKSGLPSDRFSAERTGGSVSTLTIQRTQQEDSAVYLCASSLGAGNNEQFFGPGTRLTVL.

The V call is TRBV2, the J call TRBJ2-7; tentative D call: TRBD1 (6 bases). Trimming cost V 6 bases and J 0 bases, with 12 bases left between them. There are 14 residues in the CDR3. Germline V CDR1 and CDR2: SNHLY, FYNNEI. DNA for the CDR3: TGTGCCAGCAGGGACAGCGAGAGCTCCTACGAGCAGTACTTC. Translating gives CASRDSESSYEQYF.

This chain links TRBV7-9 with TRBJ1-2, with D hard to call. Germline V gives CDR1 SEHNR, CDR2 FQNEAQ (reference sequence). The CDR3 extends over 14 amino acids. Trimming left V 5 bases short and J 6 bases short, with 16 bases between. The CDR3 loop is CASSPGSLRDGYTF. The CDR3 DNA reads as TGTGCCAGCAGCCCGGGGTCCCTTAGGGATGGCTACACCTTC.

The table lists this clone with a few counts. This chain uses TRBV14 with TRBJ2-1; 14 positions match TRBD2. There are 20 residues in the CDR3. V dropped 0 bases and J dropped 1; count of bases not matched to a gene: 8. Germline V gene lookup returns CDR1 SGHDN and CDR2 FVKESK. CDR3 amino acids: CASSQDARLAGGTSYNEQFF. The CDR3 region has the DNA TGTGCCAGCAGCCAAGATGCGCGACTAGCGGGAGGGACTTCCTACAATGAGCAGTTCTTC. The variable domain in full, with the rest retrieved from reference TRBV14 and TRBJ2-1, is EAGVTQFPSHSVIEKGQTVTLRCDPISGHDNLYWYRRVMGKEIKFLLHFVKESKQDESGMPNNRFLAERTGGTYSTLKVQPAELEDSGVYFCASSQDARLAGGTSYNEQFFGPGTRLTVL.

The J gene is TRBJ2-4, the V gene TRBV28, with 9 bases fitting TRBD1. The CDR3 spans 15 residues. CDR1 is MDHEN, CDR2 SYDVKM, per germline. The V gene end was trimmed by 3 bases and the J gene end by 8 bases; junction bases not matched to a gene: 8. The CDR3 loop reads CASSFRGQGGDIQYF. The CDR3 DNA reads as TGTGCCAGCAGTTTTCGGGGACAGGGAGGAGACATTCAGTACTTC.

CDR3 amino acids: CASSEGRLSSYNEQFF. In nucleotides, the CDR3 is TGTGCCAGCAGTGAAGGGAGGCTCAGCTCCTACAATGAGCAGTTCTTC. This chain joins TRBV6-1 and TRBJ2-1; perhaps TRBD2 as D (5 bases). CDR1 and CDR2 from the germline V gene are MNHNS and SASEGT. The V and J ends lost 1 base and 0 bases respectively, with 10 bases between them. The CDR3 spans 16 residues.

The CDR3 loop is CASSLGDKLSEKLFF. The CDR3 nucleotides are TGCGCCAGCAGCTTGGGGGACAAGCTCAGTGAAAAACTGTTTTTT. The rearrangement uses TRBV5-1 and TRBJ1-4, with TRBD1 as a possible D gene (6 bases). V was pared by 0 bases and J by 7 bases, with 13 bases between. Germline assignment: CDR1 SGHRS and CDR2 YFSETQ. This CDR3 is built from 15 residues.

The J gene is TRBJ2-7, the V gene TRBV11-3; TRBD1 matches 12 bases. Looked up from germline, CDR1 is SGHNT and CDR2 is YENEEA. V was pared by 5 bases and J by 6 bases, with 8 bases of the junction left unmatched. The CDR3 extends over 15 amino acids. The CDR3 spells CASSPRGTGGLEQYF. The CDR3 coding sequence is TGTGCCAGCAGCCCCCGGGGGACAGGGGGCCTCGAGCAGTACTTC.